These 18 T cell receptor beta chains were all obtained from the same sample, sequenced in a study of graft-versus-host responses after intestinal transplantation. TCRdb's copy holds only in-frame clones and misses some; the assay was immunoSEQ multiplex PCR. The sample carries roughly 40,000 clones, roughly 89% recorded once. Material: PBMCs, obtained about nine months after transplant. The receptor source for this set is a human patient who received an intestinal transplant, so some T cells may come from the graft donor.

This chain joins TRBV2 and TRBJ2-7, with 7 bases matching TRBD1. Germline V gene sequence: CDR1 SNHLY, CDR2 FYNNEI. V lost 6 bases to trimming and J lost 4 bases; unmatched junction nucleotides: 9. This CDR3 has 14 residues. The CDR3 sequence: CASSEQTGQYEQYF. CDR3 DNA: TGTGCCAGCAGCGAACAGACAGGGCAGTACGAGCAGTACTTC.

This clone was counted a few times. The chain recombines TRBV13 with TRBJ2-7; D unresolved. Germline V gene data show CDR1 as PRHDT and CDR2 as FYEKMQ (reference sequence). This CDR3 spans 13 amino acids. V dropped 4 bases and J dropped 4 bases, with 11 bases sitting between them. The CDR3 DNA follows: TGTGCCAGCAGCTCCGGAATGGGGTACGAGCAGTACTTC. Translation gives CASSSGMGYEQYF.

Concerning this clone: Other DNA sequences in this sample translate to the same CDR3. The V gene is TRBV9, the J gene TRBJ2-3, with D hard to call. The length of the CDR3 is 13 residues. V was shortened by 0 bases and J by 4 bases, with 6 bases between the two germline ends. Germline assignment: CDR1 SGDLS and CDR2 YYNGEE. The CDR3 nucleotides are TGTGCCAGCAGCGTAGGAGGAGCAGATACGCAGTATTTT. Translating it yields CASSVGGADTQYF.

The chain is built from TRBV7-9 and TRBJ1-6; D may be TRBD1 (6 bases). CDR3 length equals 14 residues. Germline V gene data show CDR1 as SEHNR and CDR2 as FQNEAQ (reference sequence). The germline V and J ends were trimmed by 1 base and 8 bases, with 9 bases remaining between them. The CDR3 loop is CASSLGTADSPLHF. CDR3 bases: TGTGCCAGCAGCTTAGGGACAGCAGATTCACCCCTCCACTTT.

The chain links TRBV5-1 to TRBJ2-7; 9 positions agree with TRBD1. The V gene's germline CDR1 is SGHRS and CDR2 YFSETQ. Trimming cost V 4 bases and J 5 bases; bases outside gene matches: 4. The CDR3 sequence is 13 residues long. The CDR3 DNA reads as TGCGCCAGCAGCCCCGGGACAGGGAACGAGCAGTACTTC. Amino acid sequence: CASSPGTGNEQYF.

The V call is TRBV2, the J call TRBJ2-3, with D perhaps given as TRBD1 or TRBD2 (5 bases each). Germline loops: CDR1 SNHLY, CDR2 FYNNEI. Trimming shortened V by 6 bases and J by 6 bases, and 19 bases separated the two germline ends. The CDR3 is 15 residues long. CDR3 protein: CASRPRGGPRDTQYF. CDR3 DNA: TGTGCCAGCAGGCCTCGGGGCGGGCCTCGGGATACGCAGTATTTT.

The CDR3 loop reads CATRDGTSGFNEQFF. The DNA of the CDR3 is TGTGCCACAAGAGACGGGACTAGCGGGTTTAATGAGCAGTTCTTC. The chain couples TRBV4-2 to TRBJ2-1; TRBD2 matches 12 bases. Germline CDR1 LGHNA, CDR2 YNFKEQ. V was clipped by 10 bases and J by 7 bases; unmatched bases: 11. The CDR3 has 15 residues.

The chain carries TRBV2 and TRBJ1-2; TRBD1 matches 12 bases. V shed 8 bases and J 8 bases; nucleotides not matched to a gene: 6. The CDR3 totals 13 residues. Per germline, CDR1 SNHLY and CDR2 FYNNEI. CDR3 residues: CASRDRGPWGYTF. CDR3 DNA sequence: TGTGCCAGCCGGGACAGGGGGCCTTGGGGCTACACCTTC.

This rearrangement joins TRBV5-4 to TRBJ2-1; D might be TRBD1 or TRBD2, each matching 5 bases. The length of the CDR3 is 15 residues. Germline V CDR1 and CDR2: SGHNT, YYREEE (reference sequence). With 4 bases removed from V and 9 bases from J, the gap between germline ends came to 20 bases. CDR3 region: CASSLGTGDFGEQFF. For the CDR3, the DNA is TGTGCCAGCAGCCTCGGGACCGGTGATTTTGGTGAGCAGTTCTTC.

The chain uses TRBV7-6 and TRBJ2-1; 7 bases align to TRBD1. The CDR3 length is 12 residues. V lost 5 bases and J lost 8; bases outside the gene matches: 3. The germline V gene encodes CDR1 SGHVS and CDR2 FNYEAQ. CDR3 loop: CASSQGGYEQFF. CDR3 DNA sequence: TGTGCCAGCAGCCAAGGGGGCTATGAGCAGTTCTTC.

The rearrangement uses TRBV5-1 and TRBJ2-5; 11 bases align to TRBD2. Trimming cost V 5 bases and J 2 bases; bases outside gene matches: 5. This CDR3 has 15 residues. Per the germline V gene, CDR1 is SGHRS and CDR2 is YFSETQ. CDR3 protein: CASSFIAGGQETQYF. For the CDR3, the DNA is TGCGCCAGCAGTTTCATAGCGGGGGGGCAAGAGACCCAGTACTTC.

Concerning this clone: An end of the junction does not agree with germline; a read error may underlie this. The chain recombines TRBV4-1 with TRBJ2-3; D is perhaps TRBD2 (5 bases). The CDR3 length is 14 residues. Germline V lookup: CDR1 MGHRA, CDR2 YSYEKL. The CDR3 loop is CASSPGDGADTQYF. The DNA of the CDR3 is TGTGCCAGCAGCCCCGGGGATGGCGCAGATACGCAGTATTTT.

The V and J genes are TRBV9 and TRBJ2-3, with D maybe TRBD1 (5 bases). Trimming shortened V by 5 bases and J by 0 bases, and 13 bases separated the two germline ends. Germline V gene data show CDR1 as SGDLS and CDR2 as YYNGEE. The CDR3 runs to 15 residues. The CDR3 region has the DNA TGTGCCAGCAGTCCTTGGGGCCCTAGCACAGATACGCAGTATTTT. Protein sequence: CASSPWGPSTDTQYF.

V and J are TRBV7-6 and TRBJ1-1, with TRBD1 matching over 7 bases. The V gene's germline CDR1 is SGHVS and CDR2 FNYEAQ. The CDR3 contains 12 residues. With 8 bases clipped from V and 4 bases from J, the junction kept 4 bases outside the gene matches. CDR3 in amino acids: CASQGGFTEAFF. The CDR3 DNA is TGTGCCAGCCAGGGGGGGTTCACTGAAGCTTTCTTT.

The chain has TRBV10-3 and TRBJ1-2, with D maybe TRBD1 (6 bases). The germline CDR1 and CDR2 sequences are ENHRY and SYGVKD. The CDR3 is 11 residues long. V was trimmed by 7 bases and J by 8 bases, leaving 11 bases between them. CDR3 nucleotides: TGTGCCATCACGGGGGGCAGGGGCTACACCTTC. Translated, it gives CAITGGRGYTF.

The V gene is TRBV7-9, the J gene TRBJ2-5; TRBD1 matches 11 bases. J was trimmed by 4 bases and V by 2 bases; bases with no gene match: 9. The CDR3 extends over 17 amino acids. Germline V gene sequence: CDR1 SEHNR, CDR2 FQNEAQ (reference sequence). The CDR3 sequence is CASSLSPGQGAGETQYF. The CDR3 bases are TGTGCCAGCAGCTTATCCCCTGGACAGGGGGCAGGAGAGACCCAGTACTTC.

The rearrangement joins TRBV10-3 to TRBJ2-3; 9 positions match TRBD2. The CDR3 consists of 16 residues. Per the germline V gene, CDR1 is ENHRY and CDR2 is SYGVKD. V trimming: 1 base; J trimming: 4 bases; junction bases outside the gene matches: 6. CDR3 DNA sequence: TGTGCCATCAGTGAGTTTCTAGCGGGGCTCGCAGATACGCAGTATTTT. The encoded protein is CAISEFLAGLADTQYF.

The chain has TRBV5-1 and TRBJ1-2, with D possibly matching TRBD1 (5 bases). This CDR3 is 15 amino acids long. Germline loops: CDR1 SGHRS, CDR2 YFSETQ. Trimming shortened V by 0 bases and J by 6 bases, and 15 bases separated the two germline ends. In DNA form, the CDR3 reads TGCGCCAGCAGCTTGGGGGGACCGAATGGAGATGGCTACACCTTC. Its protein product is CASSLGGPNGDGYTF. The full variable domain, completed using reference TRBV5-1 and TRBJ1-2, is KAGVTQTPRYLIKTRGQQVTLSCSPISGHRSVSWYQQTPGQGLQFLFEYFSETQRNKGNFPGRFSGRQFSNSRSEMNVSTLELGDSALYLCASSLGGPNGDGYTFGSGTRLTVV.